The 26 T cell receptor beta chains below come from one sample, sequenced in a study of CD4+ T cells in melanoma. The repertoire was sequenced with immunoSEQ multiplex PCR; TCRdb's copy has only in-frame clones and lacks some. The sample has roughly 19,000 clones, around 80% seen once. The receptors come from a human donor with melanoma.

V usage is TRBV5-1 and J usage is TRBJ2-7; D tentatively reads TRBD1 or TRBD2 (5 bases each). Deletions cut 5 bases from V and 1 base from J, with 13 bases between. CDR1 is SGHRS and CDR2 is YFSETQ in the germline V gene. The CDR3 totals 14 residues. Here the CDR3 reads CASSGLQGSYEQYF. CDR3 in DNA: TGCGCCAGCAGTGGACTTCAGGGATCCTACGAGCAGTACTTC.

The chain couples TRBV14 to TRBJ2-7; D is ambiguous. Trimming removed 5 bases from V and 2 bases from J, with 13 bases in between. Germline-derived CDR1 and CDR2 are SGHDN and FVKESK. This CDR3 comprises 14 residues. The CDR3 region has the DNA TGTGCCAGCAGCAGGGCAGAAGGAACCTACGAGCAGTACTTC. This gives the protein CASSRAEGTYEQYF. Full variable domain (rest looked up from reference TRBV14 and TRBJ2-7): EAGVTQFPSHSVIEKGQTVTLRCDPISGHDNLYWYRRVMGKEIKFLLHFVKESKQDESGMPNNRFLAERTGGTYSTLKVQPAELEDSGVYFCASSRAEGTYEQYFGPGTRLTVT.

The gene calls are TRBV11-2 and TRBJ2-1; perhaps TRBD1 as D (6 bases). Germline lookup yields CDR1 SGHAT and CDR2 FQNNGV. This CDR3 is 13 amino acids long. V was shortened by 8 bases and J by 1 base, with 9 bases between the two germline ends. The CDR3 region has the DNA TGTGCCAGCGCTGGACAGTCCTACAATGAGCAGTTCTTC. Protein: CASAGQSYNEQFF.

There are a few counts of this clone. V gene TRBV5-1 combines with J gene TRBJ2-5; 8 bases line up with TRBD2. Germline lookup yields CDR1 SGHRS and CDR2 YFSETQ. The CDR3 contains 17 residues. The ends lost 0 bases at V and 1 base at J; junction bases unmatched: 8. The CDR3 nucleotides are TGCGCCAGCAGCTTGGGGGCAGCGGGAGCTTCCCAAGAGACCCAGTACTTC. Its protein is CASSLGAAGASQETQYF.

This clone showed up just once. The chain joins TRBV7-2 to TRBJ2-7; 10 bases agree with TRBD2. The CDR3 totals 16 residues. Germline V gene data show CDR1 as SGHTA and CDR2 as FQGNSA. With V trimmed by 5 bases and J by 4 bases, 11 bases remained unmatched. CDR3 loop: CASSPRASGGRYEQYF. The CDR3 bases are TGTGCCAGCAGCCCCAGGGCTAGCGGGGGCCGATACGAGCAGTACTTC.

The genes are TRBV7-6 and TRBJ2-1; either TRBD1 or TRBD2 may fit D (5 bases each). Trimming took off 5 bases at V and 0 bases at J, with 11 bases between the two ends. CDR1 is SGHVS and CDR2 is FNYEAQ in the germline V gene. The CDR3 spans 15 residues. The CDR3 is CASSLSGGSYNEQFF. DNA for the CDR3: TGTGCCAGCAGCCTCAGTGGGGGCTCCTACAATGAGCAGTTCTTC. The variable domain in full, with the rest retrieved from reference TRBV7-6 and TRBJ2-1, is GAGVSQSPRYKVTKRGQDVALRCDPISGHVSLYWYRQALGQGPEFLTYFNYEAQQDKSGLPNDRFSAERPEGSISTLTIQRTEQRDSAMYRCASSLSGGSYNEQFFGPGTRLTVL.

The rearrangement joins TRBV5-6 to TRBJ1-2, with 7 positions matching TRBD1. Unmatched junction bases numbered 10, after V lost 6 bases and J lost 8 bases. The CDR3 covers 13 residues. The germline CDR1 and CDR2 sequences are SGHDT and YYEEEE. The DNA of the CDR3 is TGTGCCAGCAACGTACAGGGGCCTCTGGGCTACACCTTC. Its translation is CASNVQGPLGYTF.

The V and J genes are TRBV7-2 and TRBJ2-2; 10 positions match TRBD2. The CDR3 is 15 residues long. Germline CDR1 reads SGHTA; CDR2 reads FQGNSA. The junction had 1 base not matched to a gene; V was cut back by 2 bases and J by 4 bases. In DNA form, the CDR3 reads TGTGCCAGCAGCTTAATAGCGGGGGGCACCGGGGAGCTGTTTTTT. It translates to CASSLIAGGTGELFF.

The rearrangement links TRBV4-1 to TRBJ2-5; maybe TRBD2 (7 bases). Germline CDR1 and CDR2: MGHRA and YSYEKL. Between the trimmed V and J ends, which lost 2 bases and 9 bases, there was a span of 16 bases. The CDR3 covers 14 residues. CDR3 DNA: TGCGCCAGCAGCCAACTTGGGGGGGCCCTGCCCCAGTACTTC. The encoded protein is CASSQLGGALPQYF.

This sequence joins TRBV14 and TRBJ2-7; 8 bases align to TRBD1. V lost 6 bases to trimming and J lost 6 bases; unmatched junction nucleotides: 7. Per germline, CDR1 SGHDN and CDR2 FVKESK. This CDR3 contains 13 residues. The CDR3 is CASRSGQGREQYF. In nucleotides, the CDR3 is TGTGCCAGCAGGTCCGGACAGGGCCGCGAGCAGTACTTC.

The chain has TRBV9 and TRBJ1-6, with no clear D. CDR3 length: 16 residues. CDR1 is SGDLS and CDR2 is YYNGEE in the germline V gene. V was clipped by 2 bases and J by 7 bases, with 16 bases between them. The CDR3, as DNA: TGTGCCAGCAGCGTGGGCCCCGGGCCTTTCAATTCACCCCTCCACTTT. As protein: CASSVGPGPFNSPLHF.

This chain links TRBV7-2 with TRBJ1-5; D not resolved. The CDR3 extends over 11 amino acids. Germline-derived CDR1 and CDR2 are SGHTA and FQGNSA. The ends were cut back, 3 bases at V and 15 bases at J, with 12 bases in the middle. The CDR3 DNA follows: TGTGCCAGCAGCTTTGGCCAGATGGCGCATTTT. This translates into CASSFGQMAHF.

The chain recombines TRBV18 with TRBJ1-5, with D maybe TRBD1 (5 bases). Germline V gene lookup returns CDR1 KGHSH and CDR2 LQKENI. V was trimmed by 3 bases and J by 0 bases, leaving 12 bases between them. The CDR3 is 16 residues long. CDR3 sequence (DNA): TGTGCCAGCTCACCGGTGCCGACAGTTAGCAATCAGCCCCAGCATTTT. It yields the protein CASSPVPTVSNQPQHF.

V and J are TRBV7-9 and TRBJ2-1; D may be TRBD2 (5 bases). V was cut by 2 bases and J by 0 bases, with 8 bases left in between. This CDR3 comprises 15 residues. CDR1 and CDR2 from the germline V gene are SEHNR and FQNEAQ (reference sequence). The CDR3 DNA is TGTGCCAGCAGCTTACCGGACTTCTCCTACAATGAGCAGTTCTTC. Residues: CASSLPDFSYNEQFF.

The chain links TRBV2 to TRBJ2-7; D possibly corresponds to TRBD1 (6 bases). Trimming removed 4 bases at V and 3 bases at J, with 22 bases between. The CDR3 is made up of 17 amino acids. Germline-derived CDR1 and CDR2 are SNHLY and FYNNEI. CDR3 sequence reads: CASSVDLVQQGGYEQYF. The CDR3 DNA reads TGTGCCAGCAGTGTCGATTTAGTTCAACAGGGCGGCTACGAGCAGTACTTC.

This clone has only a few counts. The V call is TRBV7-2, the J call TRBJ2-5, with 11 bases fitting TRBD2. The junction had 20 bases not matched to a gene; V was cut back by 10 bases and J by 7 bases. Germline CDR1 is SGHTA and CDR2 is FQGNSA. The CDR3 extends over 17 amino acids. The CDR3 loop is CATQLVASGGPAATQYF. DNA of the CDR3: TGTGCCACCCAGCTTGTGGCTAGCGGGGGGCCTGCTGCGACCCAGTACTTC.

A remark on this clone: A junction end diverges from the germline sequence, so it may reflect a read error. The chain carries TRBV6-1 and TRBJ2-5, with 7 nucleotides matching TRBD1. The CDR3 has 16 amino acids. CDR1 and CDR2 (germline): MNHNS, SASEGT. The CDR3 DNA reads TGTGCCAGCAGGGAAGGAAGGACAGGTCCCCAAGAGACCCAGTACTTC. This encodes CASREGRTGPQETQYF.

This sequence joins TRBV18 and TRBJ1-2, with D perhaps TRBD1 (5 bases). The CDR3 has 13 amino acids. V was cut by 2 bases and J by 4 bases, with 8 bases left in between. Germline V gives CDR1 KGHSH, CDR2 LQKENI. The DNA of the CDR3 is TGTGCCAGCTCACCAGGGGCCATCTATGGCTACACCTTC. Encoded protein: CASSPGAIYGYTF.

The V gene is TRBV6-1, the J gene TRBJ2-7; the D call may be TRBD1 or TRBD2 (6 bases each). The germline gives CDR1 MNHNS, CDR2 SASEGT. V was cut by 4 bases and J by 6 bases, with 16 bases left in between. The CDR3 is made up of 14 amino acids. The CDR3: CASSAGGQRFEQYF. Here the CDR3 DNA reads TGTGCCAGCAGTGCTGGGGGGCAGCGATTCGAGCAGTACTTC.

The chain links TRBV6-5 to TRBJ2-4; D might be TRBD1 (6 bases). Germline-derived CDR1 and CDR2 are MNHEY and SVGAGI. The CDR3 runs to 13 residues. With 6 bases removed from V and 5 bases from J, the gap between germline ends came to 11 bases. The chain's CDR3 is CASSPNRENIQYF. The CDR3 DNA is TGTGCCAGCAGCCCCAACAGGGAAAACATTCAGTACTTC.

The chain has TRBV27 and TRBJ1-2; D is undetermined. Per germline, CDR1 MNHEY and CDR2 SMNVEV (reference sequence). Trimming pared 6 bases from V and 5 bases from J, leaving 13 bases between. The length of the CDR3 is 13 residues. The DNA for the CDR3 is TGTGCCAGCAGCTCGCGGACGGCATATGGCTACACCTTC. Translated: CASSSRTAYGYTF.

This chain joins TRBV6-1 and TRBJ1-1; D perhaps matches TRBD1 (6 bases). This CDR3 contains 14 residues. Germline CDR1 MNHNS, CDR2 SASEGT. Trimming removed 4 bases from V and 2 bases from J, with 11 bases in between. The CDR3 loop reads CASSVRGRNTEAFF. CDR3 sequence (DNA): TGTGCCAGCAGTGTCAGGGGTCGTAACACTGAAGCTTTCTTT.

The DNA of the CDR3 is TGTGCCACTCGAGGGGGAAACACTGAAGCTTTCTTT. Translation: CATRGGNTEAFF. The rearrangement uses TRBV6-6 and TRBJ1-1; maybe TRBD1 (6 bases). The length of the CDR3 is 12 residues. Per germline, CDR1 MNHNY and CDR2 SVGAGI (reference sequence). Trimming left V 10 bases short and J 2 bases short, with 11 bases between.

This chain connects TRBV6-1 to TRBJ2-7; 7 positions match TRBD1. Germline trimming cut 8 bases from V and 0 bases from J; bases unmatched to any gene: 7. This CDR3 is built from 14 residues. Per the germline V gene, CDR1 is MNHNS and CDR2 is SASEGT. The CDR3 coding sequence is TGTGCCAGCGTCCGGGACAGAAGCTCCTACGAGCAGTACTTC. It codes for CASVRDRSSYEQYF.

This clone occurred a few times. The rearrangement uses TRBV14 and TRBJ1-1; tentatively, D is TRBD1 (6 bases). The CDR3 covers 15 residues. Germline V gene sequence: CDR1 SGHDN, CDR2 FVKESK. V was shortened by 6 bases and J by 1 base, with 15 bases between the two germline ends. CDR3 coding DNA: TGTGCCAGCAGTCAACAAGGACAGCGGAACACTGAAGCTTTCTTT. This sequence encodes CASSQQGQRNTEAFF.

The V gene is TRBV30, the J gene TRBJ2-7; unclear D gene. This CDR3 spans 11 amino acids. V was clipped by 0 bases and J by 4 bases, with 4 bases between them. Germline lookup yields CDR1 GTSNPN and CDR2 SVGIG (reference sequence). Here the CDR3 DNA reads TGTGCCTGGAGTGTAGAATACGAGCAGTACTTC. It specifies CAWSVEYEQYF.